The 5 T cell receptor beta chains below all came from one sample that was sequenced in a study of radiotherapy plus CTLA-4 blockade in lung cancer. The protocol was immunoSEQ multiplex PCR, while the TCRdb copy is restricted to in-frame clones and leaves out a portion. The sample records tens of thousands of clones, roughly 90% being singletons. The material was peripheral blood, obtained from a patient treated with radiotherapy plus ipilimumab. These receptors all come from a human donor with non-small cell lung cancer whose response to radiotherapy plus ipilimumab could not be evaluated.

The genes are TRBV6-1 and TRBJ2-5; D unresolved. CDR3 size: 14 residues. Germline V CDR1 and CDR2: MNHNS, SASEGT. Trimming took off 0 bases at V and 2 bases at J, with 7 bases between the two ends. CDR3 sequence: CASSEASYQETQYF. CDR3 nucleotides: TGTGCCAGCAGTGAAGCGAGCTATCAAGAGACCCAGTACTTC.

The chain links TRBV11-2 to TRBJ2-3; TRBD1 matches at 11 bases. The length of the CDR3 is 15 residues. CDR1 and CDR2 from the germline V gene are SGHAT and FQNNGV. V was clipped by 8 bases and J by 5 bases; unmatched bases: 9. In nucleotides, the CDR3 is TGTGCCAGCCGACGTTTGGGGACAGGGGGAGATACGCAGTATTTT. This gives the protein CASRRLGTGGDTQYF.

This sequence joins TRBV7-9 and TRBJ2-1; 12 bases are shared with TRBD2. Trimming removed 1 base from V and 7 bases from J; junction bases left unmatched: 11. The CDR3 has 18 amino acids. CDR1 SEHNR and CDR2 FQNEAQ come from the germline V gene (reference sequence). The CDR3, as DNA: TGTGCCAGCAGCTTAGGCGCGACTAGCGGGAGTAAGGGAAATGAGCAGTTCTTC. This translates into CASSLGATSGSKGNEQFF.

The chain links TRBV6-1 to TRBJ2-1, with 8 bases fitting TRBD2. V shed 2 bases and J 4 bases; nucleotides not matched to a gene: 4. The CDR3 has 15 residues. Germline CDR1 and CDR2: MNHNS and SASEGT. CDR3 sequence: CASSETLAEYNEQFF. DNA of the CDR3: TGTGCCAGCAGTGAAACACTAGCGGAGTACAATGAGCAGTTCTTC.

The V and J genes are TRBV5-4 and TRBJ1-6; D unclear. The CDR3 extends over 13 amino acids. Germline V lookup: CDR1 SGHNT, CDR2 YYREEE (reference sequence). Trimming left V 0 bases short and J 7 bases short, with 5 bases between. CDR3 sequence reads: CASSLDLNSPLHF. DNA of the CDR3: TGTGCCAGCAGCTTGGACCTAAATTCACCCCTCCACTTT.